The 5 T cell receptor beta chains below all came from one sample that was sequenced in a study of CD8+CD57+ T cells in acquired aplastic anemia. Profiling that covered TCR beta VDJ and CDR3 relied on genomic DNA as its template. One entry per CDR3 protein results from TCRdb running MiXCR on the reads. This table holds about 190,000 distinct CDR3 sequences, roughly 64% found once. Sequenced material: sorted CD4+, CD8+, or CD8+CD57+ T cells (not recorded which) from PBMCs. Receptors were obtained from a human donor with severe aplastic anemia or a healthy control (not recorded which).

The V and J genes are TRBV12-5 and TRBJ2-7; perhaps TRBD2 as D (5 bases). This CDR3 is 14 amino acids long. Germline V lookup: CDR1 LGHNT, CDR2 FRNRAP. CDR3 coding DNA: TGTGCCAGCAGTTTCCTCGGGCCACCGGGGGAGCAGTACTTC. As protein: CASSFLGPPGEQYF.

This clonotype came up a few times. The chain carries TRBV24-1 and TRBJ2-7; the D is unclear. Between the trimmed V and J ends, which lost 8 bases and 3 bases, there was a span of 1 base. Looked up from germline, CDR1 is KGHDR and CDR2 is SFDVKD. The CDR3 is 9 residues long. The CDR3 here is CATNYEQYF. CDR3 nucleotide sequence: TGTGCCACCAACTACGAGCAGTACTTC.

This rearrangement joins TRBV10-3 to TRBJ2-7, with no clear D. Germline values: CDR1 ENHRY, CDR2 SYGVKD. V was pared by 10 bases and J by 4 bases, with 11 bases between. The CDR3 runs 11 residues. CDR3 loop: CATLEGYEQYF. The CDR3 nucleotides read TGTGCCACCCTAGAAGGTTACGAGCAGTACTTC.

This clonotype was observed a few times. This chain connects TRBV19 to TRBJ1-5; D gene ambiguous. Germline V CDR1 and CDR2: LNHDA, SQIVND (reference sequence). The CDR3 length is 14 residues. Trimming left V 5 bases short and J 0 bases short, with 8 bases between. The CDR3 DNA is TGTGCCAGTAGTGCACGGGGTAGCAATCAGCCCCAGCATTTT. Translation: CASSARGSNQPQHF.

The chain joins TRBV25-1 to TRBJ2-5, with D tentatively TRBD2 (6 bases). Trimming cost V 3 bases and J 10 bases, with 15 bases left between them. The CDR3 has 13 amino acids. CDR1 is MGHDK and CDR2 is SYGVNS in the germline V gene. CDR3 bases: TGTGCCAGCAGTGAGGAACTCTGGGAGGTCCAGTACTTC. As protein: CASSEELWEVQYF.